Listed here are 26 T cell receptor beta chains from one sample, sequenced in a study of control samples from healthy donors and cancer patients. The table came from immunoSEQ multiplex PCR; TCRdb's copy has only in-frame clones and leaves some out. The sample lists approximately 100,000 clones; 90% were seen once. The sample taken for sequencing was blood. These receptors were taken from a human donor in good health. The donor label of this sample is uncertain.

The chain combines TRBV29-1 with TRBJ1-4, with no clear D. Trimming removed 6 bases at V and 5 bases at J, with 16 bases between. The CDR3 loop spans 14 amino acids. The V gene's germline CDR1 is SQVTM and CDR2 ANQGSEA. This CDR3 reads CSVMRPDQNEKLFF. CDR3 DNA: TGCAGCGTGATGCGTCCCGATCAGAATGAAAAACTGTTTTTT.

Here the CDR3 reads CASRPQDGPYEQYF. CDR3 nucleotide sequence: TGTGCCAGCAGGCCCCAGGACGGGCCCTACGAGCAGTACTTC. The chain uses TRBV2 and TRBJ2-7; no firm D call. Trimming took off 6 bases at V and 2 bases at J, with 14 bases between the two ends. Looked up from germline, CDR1 is SNHLY and CDR2 is FYNNEI. There are 14 residues in the CDR3.

The CDR3 protein is CASSRDWYEQYF. DNA of the CDR3: TGTGCCAGCAGCCGGGACTGGTACGAGCAGTACTTC. V gene TRBV14 combines with J gene TRBJ2-7; perhaps TRBD2 as D (6 bases). This CDR3 has 12 amino acids. Looked up from germline, CDR1 is SGHDN and CDR2 is FVKESK. Between the trimmed V and J ends, which lost 4 bases and 4 bases, there was a span of 8 bases. The full variable domain, with the rest looked up from reference TRBV14 and TRBJ2-7, is EAGVTQFPSHSVIEKGQTVTLRCDPISGHDNLYWYRRVMGKEIKFLLHFVKESKQDESGMPNNRFLAERTGGTYSTLKVQPAELEDSGVYFCASSRDWYEQYFGPGTRLTVT.

The chain has TRBV5-8 and TRBJ2-4; 7 nucleotides align to TRBD2. V dropped 4 bases and J dropped 7; count of bases not matched to a gene: 11. Germline V gene data show CDR1 as SGHTS and CDR2 as YDEGEE. The CDR3 runs to 15 residues. The CDR3 reads CASSTEGGQRNIQYF. In DNA, the CDR3 is TGTGCCAGCAGCACCGAGGGAGGGCAGCGGAACATTCAGTACTTC.

The chain joins TRBV12-5 to TRBJ2-3; D ambiguous. The ends were cut back, 5 bases at V and 2 bases at J, with 8 bases in the middle. The CDR3 covers 13 residues. Looked up from germline, CDR1 is LGHNT and CDR2 is FRNRAP. CDR3 DNA sequence: TGTGCTAGTGGTAGTACACTCACAGATACGCAGTATTTT. Encoded protein: CASGSTLTDTQYF. Together with reference TRBV12-5 and TRBJ2-3, the CDR3 gives the full variable domain: DARVTQTPRHKVTEMGQEVTMRCQPILGHNTVFWYRQTMMQGLELLAYFRNRAPLDDSGMPKDRFSAEMPDATLATLKIQPSEPRDSAVYFCASGSTLTDTQYFGPGTRLTVL.

The CDR3 nucleotides are TGTGCCAGCAAGGGACAGACTACGAACACCGGGGAGCTGTTTTTT. It is translated as CASKGQTTNTGELFF. The chain has TRBV28 and TRBJ2-2; 7 nucleotides agree with TRBD1. The germline CDR1 and CDR2 sequences are MDHEN and SYDVKM. The CDR3 contains 15 residues. Trimming at V came to 7 bases and at J to 0 bases, leaving 5 bases not matched to a gene. The full variable domain, in which reference TRBV28 and TRBJ2-2 provide the parts outside the CDR3, is DVKVTQSSRYLVKRTGEKVFLECVQDMDHENMFWYRQDPGLGLRLIYFSYDVKMKEKGDIPEGYSVSREKKERFSLILESASTNQTSMYLCASKGQTTNTGELFFGEGSRLTVL.

This sequence joins TRBV5-4 and TRBJ2-3; 7 bases agree with TRBD1. Trimming removed 3 bases from V and 1 base from J; junction bases left unmatched: 8. This CDR3 is built from 16 residues. The germline V gene has CDR1 SGHNT and CDR2 YYREEE (reference sequence). The CDR3 region has the DNA TGTGCCAGCAGCTCTCGTACAGGGGCGGGCACAGATACGCAGTATTTT. Its translation: CASSSRTGAGTDTQYF. Combining the CDR3 with reference TRBV5-4 and TRBJ2-3 gives the whole variable domain ETGVTQSPTHLIKTRGQQVTLRCSSQSGHNTVSWYQQALGQGPQFIFQYYREEENGRGNFPPRFSGLQFPNYSSELNVNALELDDSALYLCASSSRTGAGTDTQYFGPGTRLTVL.

This clone is a singleton in its sample. The chain carries TRBV15 and TRBJ1-1; D not resolved. The V gene's germline CDR1 is LNHNV and CDR2 YYDKDF (reference sequence). V shed 0 bases and J shed 1 base, with 9 bases lying between them. The CDR3 has 15 amino acids. The CDR3 sequence: CATSRDGWSNTEAFF. The CDR3 DNA sequence: TGTGCCACCAGCAGAGATGGGTGGTCGAACACTGAAGCTTTCTTT.

The V call is TRBV28, the J call TRBJ2-7; possible D gene TRBD2, 6 bases. CDR3 length equals 14 residues. The germline gives CDR1 MDHEN, CDR2 SYDVKM. V gave up 7 bases and J gave up 1 base, with 14 bases separating them. The CDR3 protein is CASIGGKRSYEQYF. Here the CDR3 DNA reads TGTGCCAGCATCGGGGGAAAGCGATCCTACGAGCAGTACTTC.

CDR3 sequence: CASSKGEGPPCGKTYEQYF. CDR3 in DNA: TGTGCCAGCAGCAAAGGGGAGGGCCCCCCTTGCGGTAAGACCTACGAGCAGTACTTC. J is TRBJ2-7 and V is TRBV21-1; the tabulated D call, TRBD2, remains unverified against the DNA. TRBV21-1 is tagged as a pseudogene. The CDR3 extends over 19 amino acids.

The chain employs TRBV12-5 and TRBJ1-5; 7 bases line up with TRBD1. The V segment lost 3 bases and the J segment 3 bases; nucleotides outside the gene matches: 17. The CDR3 covers 19 residues. Germline V gene lookup returns CDR1 LGHNT and CDR2 FRNRAP. For the CDR3, the DNA is TGTGCTAGTGGTTTTTATATGGGACCCCAGGGGGGTAACAATCAGCCCCAGCATTTT. Amino acids: CASGFYMGPQGGNNQPQHF.

As for this clone: Other nucleotide sequences in the sample specify the same CDR3. V usage is TRBV20-1 and J usage is TRBJ2-5, with D perhaps matching TRBD1 or TRBD2 (5 bases each). The CDR3 is 11 amino acids. V was clipped by 3 bases and J by 3 bases, with 5 bases between them. Germline CDR1 is DFQATT and CDR2 is SNEGSKA (reference sequence). The CDR3 reads CSARGEETQYF. CDR3 DNA sequence: TGCAGTGCTAGGGGGGAAGAGACCCAGTACTTC.

The chain joins TRBV30 to TRBJ2-2, with D unclear. The ends were cut back, 6 bases at V and 0 bases at J, with 20 bases in the middle. There are 17 residues in the CDR3. Germline V gene lookup returns CDR1 GTSNPN and CDR2 SVGIG (reference sequence). CDR3 bases: TGTGCCTGCACTGGGTGGTTTGGGGTTCCGAACACCGGGGAGCTGTTTTTT. This translates into CACTGWFGVPNTGELFF.

V and J are TRBV6-4 and TRBJ2-1; a weak D match, TRBD2 (5 bases). Trimming cost V 2 bases and J 4 bases, with 12 bases left between them. This CDR3 comprises 15 residues. Germline values: CDR1 MRHNA, CDR2 SNTAGT. CDR3 DNA: TGTGCCAGCAGTGACACACGGGGTGAATACAATGAGCAGTTCTTC. This gives the protein CASSDTRGEYNEQFF.

The chain combines TRBV18 with TRBJ2-2; D uncertain. The CDR3 is 14 residues long. Between the trimmed V and J ends, which lost 4 bases and 6 bases, there was a span of 12 bases. Germline V lookup: CDR1 KGHSH, CDR2 LQKENI. CDR3 protein: CASSLPLDPGELFF. CDR3 DNA: TGTGCCAGCTCACTCCCTTTGGATCCCGGGGAGCTGTTTTTT.

V gene TRBV2 combines with J gene TRBJ1-3; D perhaps matches TRBD1 (5 bases). The V end was cut by 4 bases, the J end by 2 bases, with 12 bases between. Per the germline V gene, CDR1 is SNHLY and CDR2 is FYNNEI. This CDR3 is built from 15 residues. The CDR3 coding sequence is TGTGCCAGCAGTGTTGGGGGGGAAGCTGGAAACACCATATATTTT. Translated, it gives CASSVGGEAGNTIYF.

The chain uses TRBV9 and TRBJ2-7; 7 bases are shared with TRBD1. The CDR3 has 14 amino acids. The V gene end was trimmed by 4 bases and the J gene end by 2 bases; junction bases not matched to a gene: 6. Germline CDR1 reads SGDLS; CDR2 reads YYNGEE. For the CDR3, the DNA is TGTGCCAGCAGCCCCGGGACAGTCGCCTACGAGCAGTACTTC. It is translated as CASSPGTVAYEQYF.

This sequence joins TRBV9 and TRBJ2-3, with D perhaps being TRBD1 or TRBD2 (6 bases each). V dropped 4 bases and J dropped 4 bases, with 19 bases sitting between them. Germline lookup yields CDR1 SGDLS and CDR2 YYNGEE. The CDR3 contains 16 residues. Written as DNA, the CDR3 is TGTGCCAGCAGCAAGTATGACGGGGGCGGGCCAGATACGCAGTATTTT. Encoded protein: CASSKYDGGGPDTQYF.

J is TRBJ1-4 and V is TRBV12-3 or TRBV12-4; a possible D gene is TRBD1 (5 bases). The CDR3 contains 13 residues. Trimming cost V 1 base and J 10 bases, with 10 bases left between them. The CDR3 coding sequence is TGTGCCAGCAGTTTAGGGCCAGGGAGAAAACTGTTTTTT. As protein: CASSLGPGRKLFF.

The genes are TRBV5-1 and TRBJ2-3; 8 positions match TRBD2. After removal of 7 bases from V and 9 bases from J, the junction contained 13 bases not matched to a gene. In germline, CDR1 is SGHRS, CDR2 YFSETQ. CDR3 length: 14 residues. The CDR3 DNA sequence: TGCGCCAGCGCCCTACTGAGCGGGGGTGAGACGCAGTATTTT. This sequence encodes CASALLSGGETQYF.

The rearrangement links TRBV6-2 or TRBV6-3 to TRBJ1-4, with 9 bases lining up with TRBD1. V lost 4 bases and J lost 7; bases outside the gene matches: 7. This CDR3 spans 15 amino acids. The V gene's germline CDR1 is MNHEY and CDR2 SVGEGT. CDR3 sequence reads: CASSSQGANGEKLFF. CDR3 sequence (DNA): TGTGCCAGCAGTTCACAGGGGGCTAACGGTGAAAAACTGTTTTTT.

The V call is TRBV5-1, the J call TRBJ1-4, with 9 positions matching TRBD1. V was pared by 2 bases and J by 6 bases, with 5 bases of the junction left unmatched. CDR1 SGHRS and CDR2 YFSETQ come from the germline V gene. CDR3 length: 15 residues. The CDR3 coding sequence is TGCGCCAGCAGCTTTGAAGGGACAGGGTATGAAAAACTGTTTTTT. Its protein is CASSFEGTGYEKLFF. The full variable domain, rest sourced from reference TRBV5-1 and TRBJ1-4, is KAGVTQTPRYLIKTRGQQVTLSCSPISGHRSVSWYQQTPGQGLQFLFEYFSETQRNKGNFPGRFSGRQFSNSRSEMNVSTLELGDSALYLCASSFEGTGYEKLFFGSGTQLSVL.

The J gene is TRBJ2-3, the V gene TRBV29-1; D remains ambiguous. The CDR3 has 14 amino acids. V lost 5 bases and J lost 3, with 15 bases in between. Germline V gene lookup returns CDR1 SQVTM and CDR2 ANQGSEA. CDR3 sequence (DNA): TGCAGCGTTCTACAGCACTGGGAAACAGATACGCAGTATTTT. Translation gives CSVLQHWETDTQYF.

This clone was counted once. The chain combines TRBV30 with TRBJ1-1; D possibly corresponds to TRBD1 (5 bases). CDR1 is GTSNPN and CDR2 is SVGIG in the germline V gene (reference sequence). CDR3 length equals 14 residues. Trimming shortened V by 0 bases and J by 6 bases, and 14 bases separated the two germline ends. In nucleotides, the CDR3 is TGTGCCTGGAGTGTATTTTCTTGGGACGCTGAAGCTTTCTTT. Translated: CAWSVFSWDAEAFF.

The J gene is TRBJ2-5, the V gene TRBV19, with D maybe TRBD2 (6 bases). V was cut by 5 bases and J by 3 bases, with 10 bases left in between. Germline V gene lookup returns CDR1 LNHDA and CDR2 SQIVND (reference sequence). The CDR3 loop spans 13 amino acids. The CDR3 here is CASSGGGKETQYF. For the CDR3, the DNA is TGTGCCAGTAGTGGAGGAGGGAAAGAGACCCAGTACTTC.

The chain uses TRBV7-6 and TRBJ2-1; 12 nucleotides match TRBD2. V lost 4 bases and J lost 5; bases outside the gene matches: 15. The germline V gene encodes CDR1 SGHVS and CDR2 FNYEAQ. The CDR3 consists of 19 residues. CDR3 DNA: TGTGCCAGCAGCTCAAGCGGAAGGACTAGCGGGGACCTCCACAATGAGCAGTTCTTC. Encoded protein: CASSSSGRTSGDLHNEQFF.